Listed here are 2 T cell receptor beta chains from one sample, sequenced in a study of PD-L1 blockade in urothelial cancer (TCRdb year 2017). What this sample's time point label stands for: pretreatment peripheral blood. The method was the immunoSEQ multiplex PCR assay. Not all clones reach the TCRdb copy of this immuneACCESS table, which keeps in-frame sequences only. Checked studies attribute under half of the gap to unresolved V genes and leave the rest unexplained. In this sample the table shows 55,000 to 80,000 clones, 86% of which occur a single time. The ten largest clones take up more than 12% of the sample. Here the sequenced sample was PBMCs, taken around atezolizumab (anti-PD-L1) treatment. The source of these receptors is a man in his fifties or sixties with urothelial cancer.

This sequence joins TRBV18 and TRBJ2-1; TRBD2 matches at 11 bases. CDR1 is KGHSH and CDR2 is LQKENI in the germline V gene. The CDR3 loop spans 16 amino acids. V shed 1 base, J shed 5 bases, and the junction held 4 bases outside the gene matches. CDR3 amino acids: CASSPLETSGDNEQFF. For the CDR3, the DNA is TGTGCCAGCTCACCACTCGAGACTAGCGGGGACAATGAGCAGTTCTTC.

This rearrangement joins TRBV6-5 to TRBJ2-7; 7 positions match TRBD1. The CDR3 runs to 14 residues. V dropped 4 bases and J dropped 0; count of bases not matched to a gene: 3. Germline CDR1 and CDR2: MNHEY and SVGAGI. The CDR3 region has the DNA TGTGCCAGCAGTTTCGGGACAGCCTCCTACGAGCAGTACTTC. This encodes CASSFGTASYEQYF.